The 4 T cell receptor beta chains below were found in one sample sequenced in a study of identifying expanded T cells in peripheral blood. The protocol was immunoSEQ multiplex PCR, while the TCRdb copy is restricted to in-frame clones and leaves out a portion. The sample shows about 130,000 clones, about 88% of them seen only once. Sequences were obtained from blood. These receptors originate from a person aged 18 to 69 in good health.

In DNA, the CDR3 is TGTGCCAGCACCTCTTCCGGGACAGGACCCTACGAGCAGTACTTC. Amino acids: CASTSSGTGPYEQYF. The rearrangement uses TRBV6-5 and TRBJ2-7; 8 bases fit TRBD1. Germline V gene sequence: CDR1 MNHEY, CDR2 SVGAGI. The trim removed 7 bases at V and 2 bases at J, leaving 10 bases unmatched. This CDR3 spans 15 amino acids.

This chain connects TRBV4-3 to TRBJ2-7; tentatively, D is TRBD1 (8 bases). The length of the CDR3 is 15 residues. Germline CDR1 LGHNA, CDR2 YSLEER. V was clipped by 4 bases and J by 2 bases, with 15 bases between them. The CDR3 sequence: CASSRNRGRAYEQYF. The CDR3 DNA reads TGCGCCAGCAGCCGGAACAGGGGGAGGGCCTACGAGCAGTACTTC.

The chain links TRBV5-1 to TRBJ1-1; D unresolved. V was clipped by 4 bases and J by 4 bases, with 14 bases between them. The CDR3 is 14 amino acids. Germline values: CDR1 SGHRS, CDR2 YFSETQ. The CDR3 here is CASSQTPPGTEAFF. The CDR3 DNA is TGCGCCAGCAGCCAGACGCCCCCCGGCACTGAAGCTTTCTTT. Full variable domain (remainder filled in from reference TRBV5-1 and TRBJ1-1): KAGVTQTPRYLIKTRGQQVTLSCSPISGHRSVSWYQQTPGQGLQFLFEYFSETQRNKGNFPGRFSGRQFSNSRSEMNVSTLELGDSALYLCASSQTPPGTEAFFGQGTRLTVV.

The chain carries TRBV27 and TRBJ2-3; D not resolved. Trimming stripped 2 bases from V and 1 base from J, with 7 bases between. The CDR3 contains 14 residues. The germline gives CDR1 MNHEY, CDR2 SMNVEV (reference sequence). CDR3 sequence: CASSLPQRTDTQYF. CDR3 nucleotide sequence: TGTGCCAGCAGTTTACCTCAGCGCACAGATACGCAGTATTTT.